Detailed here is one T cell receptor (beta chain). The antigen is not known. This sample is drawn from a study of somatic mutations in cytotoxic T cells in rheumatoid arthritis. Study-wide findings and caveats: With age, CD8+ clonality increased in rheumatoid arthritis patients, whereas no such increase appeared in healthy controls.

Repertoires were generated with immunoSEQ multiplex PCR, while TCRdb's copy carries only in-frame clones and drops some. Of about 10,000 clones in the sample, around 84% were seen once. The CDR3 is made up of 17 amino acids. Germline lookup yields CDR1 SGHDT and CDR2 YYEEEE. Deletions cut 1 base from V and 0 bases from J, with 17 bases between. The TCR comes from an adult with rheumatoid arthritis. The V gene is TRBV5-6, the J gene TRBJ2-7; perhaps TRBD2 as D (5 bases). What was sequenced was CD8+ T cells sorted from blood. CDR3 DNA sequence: TGTGCCAGCAGCTTGCTGCGGGCCATCCCCATCTCCTACGAGCAGTACTTC. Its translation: CASSLLRAIPISYEQYF.